These 13 T cell receptor beta chains share one sample of origin, sequenced in a study of blood T cell repertoires in COVID-19. The table came from immunoSEQ multiplex PCR; TCRdb's copy has only in-frame clones and leaves some out. This sample carries fewer than 45,000 clones, approximately 86% of them seen once, and the ten largest clones take over 13%. The sequenced sample consisted of peripheral blood. The receptors were sampled from a human donor in a cohort sampled during active COVID-19.

This clone occurred a few times. This chain joins TRBV11-3 and TRBJ2-5; D perhaps matches TRBD1 (5 bases). Germline V gene data show CDR1 as SGHNT and CDR2 as YENEEA. V lost 4 bases and J 0 bases, leaving 15 bases between the germline ends. The CDR3 contains 16 residues. CDR3 residues: CASSSSQGPYQETQYF. CDR3 nucleotides: TGTGCCAGCAGCTCCAGCCAGGGTCCCTACCAAGAGACCCAGTACTTC.

V gene TRBV5-6 combines with J gene TRBJ2-3, with a possible D match to TRBD2 (6 bases). Germline values: CDR1 SGHDT, CDR2 YYEEEE. V lost 1 base and J lost 2, with 8 bases in between. There are 14 residues in the CDR3. CDR3 in DNA: TGTGCCAGCAGCTTGTCGGGACTCACAGATACGCAGTATTTT. Translation: CASSLSGLTDTQYF.

The rearrangement links TRBV19 to TRBJ1-3; D call uncertain. Trimming cost V 7 bases and J 4 bases, with 14 bases left between them. This CDR3 is built from 14 residues. Germline V gene data show CDR1 as LNHDA and CDR2 as SQIVND (reference sequence). The CDR3 nucleotides read TGTGCCAGTAATAACCCAGGAAAAGGAAACACCATATATTTT. It translates to CASNNPGKGNTIYF. Drawing the rest from reference TRBV19 and TRBJ1-3, the complete variable domain is DGGITQSPKYLFRKEGQNVTLSCEQNLNHDAMYWYRQDPGQGLRLIYYSQIVNDFQKGDIAEGYSVSREKKESFPLTVTSAQKNPTAFYLCASNNPGKGNTIYFGEGSWLTVV.

The chain uses TRBV19 and TRBJ1-6, with 9 bases identical to TRBD1. This CDR3 is 18 amino acids long. Looked up from germline, CDR1 is LNHDA and CDR2 is SQIVND (reference sequence). V lost 7 bases and J lost 11; bases outside the gene matches: 21. The DNA for the CDR3 is TGTGCCAGTAAATCCGGCGCCGGGACAGGGCCTTCCTTGGCACCCCTCCACTTT. Encoded protein: CASKSGAGTGPSLAPLHF.

J is TRBJ1-2 and V is TRBV27; possible D gene TRBD1, 6 bases. V was clipped by 3 bases and J by 4 bases, with 15 bases between them. This CDR3 spans 15 amino acids. Germline V gene data show CDR1 as MNHEY and CDR2 as SMNVEV (reference sequence). The CDR3 DNA reads TGTGCCAGCAGTTTTAGCCCTACAGGGAGCTATGGCTACACCTTC. Amino acid sequence: CASSFSPTGSYGYTF.

The chain couples TRBV7-2 to TRBJ2-5, with TRBD1 as a possible D gene (6 bases). Germline loops: CDR1 SGHTA, CDR2 FQGNSA. The CDR3 spans 15 residues. V lost 5 bases, J lost 1 base, and 14 bases lay in between. CDR3 in DNA: TGTGCCAGCAGCCCGGGAATGGGGGCCCAAGAGACCCAGTACTTC. Translating it yields CASSPGMGAQETQYF. The variable domain in full, with the rest retrieved from reference TRBV7-2 and TRBJ2-5, is GAGVSQSPSNKVTEKGKDVELRCDPISGHTALYWYRQSLGQGLEFLIYFQGNSAPDKSGLPSDRFSAERTGGSVSTLTIQRTQQEDSAVYLCASSPGMGAQETQYFGPGTRLLVL.

V and J are TRBV4-3 and TRBJ2-7; D ambiguous. Trimming stripped 0 bases from V and 1 base from J, with 10 bases between. CDR3 length: 15 amino acids. Per germline, CDR1 LGHNA and CDR2 YSLEER. This chain's CDR3 is CASSQEARSSYEQYF. The CDR3 region has the DNA TGCGCCAGCAGCCAAGAAGCCAGGTCATCCTACGAGCAGTACTTC.

The chain couples TRBV12-5 to TRBJ1-5, with 7 bases that match TRBD1. J lost 6 bases, V lost 0 bases, and 5 bases had no gene match. The CDR3 length is 15 residues. CDR1 and CDR2 from the germline V gene are LGHNT and FRNRAP. CDR3 DNA sequence: TGTGCTAGTGGTTTGGTTACGGCAGGGGGTCAGCCCCAGCATTTT. This codes for CASGLVTAGGQPQHF.

This clone was counted once. The same CDR3 also results from other DNA sequences found in this sample. CDR3 sequence reads: CASSIRGEQFF. The CDR3 nucleotides read TGTGCCAGTAGTATAAGAGGAGAGCAGTTCTTC. The V and J genes are TRBV19 and TRBJ2-1, with D hard to call. V gave up 2 bases and J gave up 10 bases, with 6 bases separating them. The CDR3 is 11 residues long. Germline V gene lookup returns CDR1 LNHDA and CDR2 SQIVND (reference sequence).

This clone is termed large (0.1 to 1%). V usage is TRBV7-9 and J usage is TRBJ1-2; no reliable D call. This CDR3 spans 15 amino acids. V was trimmed by 5 bases and J by 0 bases, leaving 13 bases between them. Germline V gives CDR1 SEHNR, CDR2 FQNEAQ (reference sequence). The CDR3 region has the DNA TGTGCCAGCAGCCCGACGGGGAACTCTAACTATGGCTACACCTTC. This codes for CASSPTGNSNYGYTF.

The J gene is TRBJ1-3, the V gene TRBV28; D gene uncertain. The CDR3 spans 15 residues. The germline V gene has CDR1 MDHEN and CDR2 SYDVKM. Trimming left V 2 bases short and J 8 bases short, with 16 bases between. The CDR3 here is CASSLRATTRDTIYF. In DNA form, the CDR3 reads TGTGCCAGCAGTTTACGCGCCACAACGAGGGACACCATATATTTT.

CDR3 sequence: CASSINFERGPHNEQFF. The CDR3 DNA reads as TGTGCCAGTAGTATAAACTTTGAGCGGGGTCCCCACAATGAGCAGTTCTTC. The V call is TRBV19, the J call TRBJ2-1; TRBD2 aligns across 7 bases. This CDR3 region has 17 residues. V trimming: 2 bases; J trimming: 5 bases; junction bases outside the gene matches: 12. CDR1 and CDR2 (germline): LNHDA, SQIVND (reference sequence). The full variable domain, completed using reference TRBV19 and TRBJ2-1, is DGGITQSPKYLFRKEGQNVTLSCEQNLNHDAMYWYRQDPGQGLRLIYYSQIVNDFQKGDIAEGYSVSREKKESFPLTVTSAQKNPTAFYLCASSINFERGPHNEQFFGPGTRLTVL.

The V and J genes are TRBV19 and TRBJ1-5; 7 bases match TRBD1. With V trimmed by 6 bases and J by 4 bases, 6 bases remained unmatched. Germline V CDR1 and CDR2: LNHDA, SQIVND (reference sequence). The CDR3 loop spans 14 amino acids. CDR3 sequence reads: CASSNRDSNQPQHF. In DNA form, the CDR3 reads TGTGCCAGTAGCAACCGGGACAGTAATCAGCCCCAGCATTTT.